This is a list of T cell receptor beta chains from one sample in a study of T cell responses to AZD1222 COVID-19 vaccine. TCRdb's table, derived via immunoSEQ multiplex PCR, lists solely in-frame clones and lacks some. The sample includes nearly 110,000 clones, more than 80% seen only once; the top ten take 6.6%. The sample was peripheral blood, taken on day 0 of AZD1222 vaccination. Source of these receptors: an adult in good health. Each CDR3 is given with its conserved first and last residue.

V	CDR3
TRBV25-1	CASSEYGQDVSYNSPLHF
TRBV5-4	CASKDIPGEVRELFF
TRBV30	CAWNRGLDTEAFF
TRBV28	CASSLSGARYEQYF
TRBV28	CASIRGASGSSYEQYF
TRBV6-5	CASRSSGTGGETQYF
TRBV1	CTSSQGGDGPFSYEQYF
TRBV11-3	CASSLRGLAASQFF
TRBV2	CASSETLGTGKRGYTF
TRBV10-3	CAIGGLAGVNEQFF
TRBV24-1	CATSDPSRDSGSEKLFF
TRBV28	CASMLGTYEQYF
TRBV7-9	CASSSRRSSSYNEQFF
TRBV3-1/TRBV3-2	CASSQDRGRYEQYF
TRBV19	CASSIAAGASQPQHF
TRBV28	CASMRKENYGYTF
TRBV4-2	CASSQVSGGQAGANVLTF
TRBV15	CATSRDLSSDEQFF
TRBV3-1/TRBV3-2	CASSQAKGGQPQHF
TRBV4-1	CASSQAPGQGYGNQPQHF
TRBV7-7	CASSLGTEMRTDTQYF
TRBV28	CASSFEGKQYF
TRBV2	CASSEGVNYGYTF
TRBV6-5	CASSYSPGRAYEQYF
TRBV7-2	CASGHGLNTEAFF
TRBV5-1	CASSLSGLPTDTQYF
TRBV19	CASSIVKPGGEKLFF
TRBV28	CASSRPETVYSNQPQHF